This entry lists 18 T cell receptor beta chains sequenced from one sample in a study of T cells in Graves' hyperthyroidism and ophthalmopathy. Amplified TCR beta CDR3 regions came from RNA transcripts. Researchers ran a first-round RT-PCR on the TCR CDR3 using the HTBI primer set. TCRdb reanalysed the multiplex PCR reads using MiXCR and keeps one entry per CDR3 protein. The data show 300,000 or so distinct CDR3 sequences, over 15% seen once. The source material was blood. The source of these receptors is a woman aged 55-70 years with Graves' ophthalmopathy.

This clonotype was seen repeatedly, ten times or more. This chain links TRBV28 with TRBJ1-1, with 9 bases identical to TRBD1. CDR3 length: 16 residues. The V gene's germline CDR1 is MDHEN and CDR2 SYDVKM. The trim removed 2 bases at V and 5 bases at J, leaving 9 bases unmatched. Written as DNA, the CDR3 is TGTGCCAGCAGTTTACGAGTTTACAGGGGGCGGACTGAAGCTTTCTTT. It encodes CASSLRVYRGRTEAFF. Combining the CDR3 with reference TRBV28 and TRBJ1-1 gives the whole variable domain DVKVTQSSRYLVKRTGEKVFLECVQDMDHENMFWYRQDPGLGLRLIYFSYDVKMKEKGDIPEGYSVSREKKERFSLILESASTNQTSMYLCASSLRVYRGRTEAFFGQGTRLTVV.

As regards this clonotype: With a much larger clone just one base away, this may be a read error. The chain uses TRBV28 and TRBJ1-2; D remains unclear. Trimming left V 7 bases short and J 3 bases short, with 12 bases between. CDR3 length: 13 residues. Germline values: CDR1 MDHEN, CDR2 SYDVKM. The CDR3 loop is CASKPAGDYGYTF. The DNA for the CDR3 is TGTGCCAGCAAGCCTGCAGGCGACTATGGCTACACCTTC.

Ten or more counts support this clonotype. This chain uses TRBV2 with TRBJ1-5; 7 bases match TRBD1. J was trimmed by 6 bases and V by 5 bases; bases with no gene match: 7. Germline CDR1 and CDR2: SNHLY and FYNNEI. CDR3 length: 14 residues. The CDR3 is CASSSDREVQPQHF. The CDR3 region has the DNA TGTGCCAGCAGTTCAGACAGGGAGGTTCAGCCCCAGCATTTT.

This clonotype has ten or more counts. The J gene is TRBJ1-4, the V gene TRBV18, with TRBD1 as a possible D gene (5 bases). V lost 3 bases and J lost 11, with 10 bases in between. The CDR3 is made up of 12 amino acids. Germline-derived CDR1 and CDR2 are KGHSH and LQKENI. CDR3 region: CASSPQGGKLFF. The CDR3, as DNA: TGTGCCAGCTCACCTCAGGGCGGGAAACTGTTTTTT. Supplemented by reference TRBV18 and TRBJ1-4, the full variable domain reads NAGVMQNPRHLVRRRGQEARLRCSPMKGHSHVYWYRQLPEEGLKFMVYLQKENIIDESGMPKERFSAEFPKEGPSILRIQQVVRGDSAAYFCASSPQGGKLFFGSGTQLSVL.

This clonotype was observed a few times. V is TRBV20-1 and J is TRBJ2-7, with D perhaps matching TRBD1 (5 bases). This CDR3 has 14 amino acids. Trimming removed 2 bases from V and 3 bases from J, with 14 bases in between. CDR1 DFQATT and CDR2 SNEGSKA come from the germline V gene (reference sequence). The CDR3: CSARSYRFDYEQYF. CDR3 in DNA: TGCAGTGCTAGATCGTACAGGTTCGACTACGAGCAGTACTTC.

This chain uses TRBV9 with TRBJ2-7, with 8 nucleotides matching TRBD1. The ends lost 4 bases at V and 3 bases at J; junction bases unmatched: 9. The CDR3 length is 15 residues. Germline V CDR1 and CDR2: SGDLS, YYNGEE. The CDR3 nucleotides read TGTGCCAGCAGCACCACCCCCGGGACAGGCTACGAGCAGTACTTC. This translates into CASSTTPGTGYEQYF.

There are many counts of this clonotype. The J gene is TRBJ2-3, the V gene TRBV29-1; D is unclear. Germline V gene lookup returns CDR1 SQVTM and CDR2 ANQGSEA. V was trimmed by 7 bases and J by 1 base, leaving 6 bases between them. The CDR3 has 11 residues. The CDR3 region has the DNA TGCAGCGCCGCCGGCACAGATACGCAGTATTTT. Amino acid sequence: CSAAGTDTQYF.

The genes are TRBV19 and TRBJ1-3; no definite D call. CDR3 length equals 14 residues. Trimming left V 7 bases short and J 0 bases short, with 10 bases between. Germline lookup yields CDR1 LNHDA and CDR2 SQIVND (reference sequence). CDR3 sequence (DNA): TGTGCCAGTACCGCCAGCCACTCTGGAAACACCATATATTTT. Protein: CASTASHSGNTIYF.

This sequence joins TRBV6-2 or TRBV6-3 and TRBJ1-2; TRBD1 is a possible D gene (5 bases). V was pared by 8 bases and J by 1 base, with 20 bases between. This CDR3 is 16 amino acids long. Germline V gene lookup returns CDR1 MNHEY and CDR2 SVGEGT. In nucleotides, the CDR3 is TGTGCCAGCGGACAAGGAGGGGCCCTCCATAACTATGGCTACACCTTC. Its translation: CASGQGGALHNYGYTF.

This clonotype was observed at least ten times. The V gene is TRBV28, the J gene TRBJ2-3; D is unclear. The length of the CDR3 is 17 residues. V lost 3 bases and J 0 bases, leaving 16 bases between the germline ends. The germline V gene has CDR1 MDHEN and CDR2 SYDVKM. CDR3 sequence reads: CASSFLGVGTSTDTQYF. In DNA, the CDR3 is TGTGCCAGCAGTTTTTTAGGTGTGGGTACTAGCACAGATACGCAGTATTTT.

This clonotype was detected many times. The rearrangement uses TRBV13 and TRBJ2-1; 11 nucleotides align to TRBD2. This CDR3 is 15 amino acids long. Germline assignment: CDR1 PRHDT and CDR2 FYEKMQ (reference sequence). V lost 5 bases and J lost 9; bases outside the gene matches: 9. The CDR3 is CASSIIAGGPPEQFF. The CDR3 nucleotides read TGTGCCAGCAGCATAATAGCGGGAGGGCCACCTGAGCAGTTCTTC.

This clonotype was seen ten or more times. The chain is built from TRBV5-6 and TRBJ2-6; possible D gene TRBD1, 6 bases. Germline loops: CDR1 SGHDT, CDR2 YYEEEE. V was trimmed by 3 bases and J by 4 bases, leaving 11 bases between them. This CDR3 spans 15 amino acids. In nucleotides, the CDR3 is TGTGCCAGCAGCTACCAGGGGTCCGGGGCCAACGTCCTGACTTTC. It translates to CASSYQGSGANVLTF.

In regard to this clonotype: It may be a read error: a sequence one base away is much more abundant. V gene TRBV28 combines with J gene TRBJ2-3; no reliable D call. The CDR3 consists of 13 residues. CDR1 is MDHEN and CDR2 is SYDVKM in the germline V gene. CDR3 bases: TGTGCCAGCCGTTTAGTAGTGTCGGATACGCAGTATTTT. Amino acid sequence: CASRLVVSDTQYF. The full variable domain, with the rest looked up from reference TRBV28 and TRBJ2-3, is DVKVTQSSRYLVKRTGEKVFLECVQDMDHENMFWYRQDPGLGLRLIYFSYDVKMKEKGDIPEGYSVSREKKERFSLILESASTNQTSMYLCASRLVVSDTQYFGPGTRLTVL.

The chain joins TRBV7-2 to TRBJ2-1, with 12 bases aligning to TRBD2. CDR3 length: 13 residues. Germline V lookup: CDR1 SGHTA, CDR2 FQGNSA. V lost 5 bases, J lost 10 bases, and 3 bases stayed unmatched. CDR3 sequence (DNA): TGTGCCAGCAGCCCTGGACTAGCGGGAGAGCAGTTCTTC. Amino acids: CASSPGLAGEQFF.

About this clonotype: One base away lies a much larger clone, so this may be a sequencing read error. J is TRBJ2-7 and V is TRBV6-1; a possible D gene is TRBD1 (6 bases). The V gene's germline CDR1 is MNHNS and CDR2 SASEGT. The germline V and J ends were trimmed by 6 bases and 1 base, with 25 bases remaining between them. CDR3 length: 18 residues. This CDR3 is CASSPYGGTPRGSYEQYF. The CDR3 nucleotides are TGTGCCAGCAGCCCCTACGGTGGGACCCCCAGGGGTTCCTACGAGCAGTACTTC.

This clonotype was observed many times. This chain links TRBV28 with TRBJ2-2, with D perhaps assigned TRBD1 or TRBD2 (7 bases each). CDR1 MDHEN and CDR2 SYDVKM come from the germline V gene. The CDR3 covers 13 residues. Between the trimmed V and J ends, which lost 9 bases and 4 bases, there was a span of 12 bases. As DNA, the CDR3 is TGTGCCAGTTCAGGGGGGGGCACCGGGGAGCTGTTTTTT. Amino acids: CASSGGGTGELFF.

This clonotype was counted only a few times. The J gene is TRBJ1-6, the V gene TRBV2; no firm D call. The CDR3 loop spans 12 amino acids. Germline CDR1 is SNHLY and CDR2 is FYNNEI. Trimming left V 7 bases short and J 6 bases short, with 7 bases between. The CDR3 loop reads CASNWANSPLHF. DNA of the CDR3: TGTGCCAGCAACTGGGCTAATTCACCCCTCCACTTT.

V and J are TRBV20-1 and TRBJ1-2; no clear D. V gave up 6 bases and J gave up 8 bases, with 19 bases separating them. There are 13 residues in the CDR3. Per germline, CDR1 DFQATT and CDR2 SNEGSKA (reference sequence). The CDR3, as DNA: TGCAGTGCCCACCATAGGCAGAGCGGGGGCTACACCTTC. Its protein product is CSAHHRQSGGYTF.